Presented here are 14 T cell receptor beta chains from one specimen sequenced in a study of CD8 T cells in ankylosing spondylitis (dated by TCRdb to about 2017). The library was generated by 5' RACE. Sequencing was performed on an Illumina HiSeq 2500. In-frame beta chains were kept once TCRdb had trimmed the public reads at Q25 with fastp and called clones with MiXCR. Every distinct CDR3 protein forms one entry, paired with its most common genes and DNA. The sample table contains around 130,000 distinct CDR3 sequences; only one count was recorded for around 7% of them. More than 10% of the sample is taken by the ten largest. Sequenced sample: blood, either unsorted or a sorted T cell fraction (not recorded which). These receptors originate from a male donor with ankylosing spondylitis or in good health (not recorded which).

This clonotype was observed a few times. The chain is built from TRBV5-4 and TRBJ2-1, with D perhaps assigned TRBD1 or TRBD2 (5 bases each). Germline loops: CDR1 SGHNT, CDR2 YYREEE (reference sequence). V was pared by 2 bases and J by 4 bases, with 13 bases between. This CDR3 spans 15 amino acids. CDR3 region: CASSFSRDPYNEQFF. The CDR3 region has the DNA TGTGCCAGCAGCTTTTCCCGGGACCCATACAATGAGCAGTTCTTC.

This clonotype showed up many times. The chain links TRBV30 to TRBJ2-4; possible D gene TRBD1, 6 bases. The V and J ends lost 5 bases and 0 bases respectively, with 11 bases between them. The CDR3 loop spans 14 amino acids. The germline V gene encodes CDR1 GTSNPN and CDR2 SVGIG (reference sequence). CDR3 residues: CAWGVQGAKNIQYF. CDR3 bases: TGTGCCTGGGGGGTACAGGGAGCCAAAAACATTCAGTACTTC.

At least ten counts were recorded for this clonotype. V and J are TRBV29-1 and TRBJ2-7, with 7 bases matching TRBD1. This CDR3 has 12 residues. Germline V lookup: CDR1 SQVTM, CDR2 ANQGSEA. Losses at the gene ends were 5 bases for V and 9 bases for J; bases not matched to a gene: 10. The CDR3 region has the DNA TGCAGCGTTTCCGGGACAGTCCCTGGGCAGTACTTC. It translates to CSVSGTVPGQYF.

The chain uses TRBV18 and TRBJ2-1; TRBD2 matches 12 bases. Germline loops: CDR1 KGHSH, CDR2 LQKENI. J gave up 8 bases and V 2 bases, and 13 bases lay outside the gene matches. This CDR3 spans 18 amino acids. Here the CDR3 reads CASSPRGLAGSENYEQFF. Written as DNA, the CDR3 is TGTGCCAGCTCACCAAGAGGACTAGCGGGAAGTGAGAACTATGAGCAGTTCTTC.

In this sample, this clonotype turned up a few times. The chain is built from TRBV20-1 and TRBJ2-1; the D is unclear. This CDR3 comprises 11 residues. Germline-derived CDR1 and CDR2 are DFQATT and SNEGSKA (reference sequence). The CDR3 region is CSPHVTPQQFF. CDR3 sequence (DNA): TGCAGCCCCCACGTGACTCCTCAGCAGTTCTTC.

This clonotype was detected many times. The gene calls are TRBV10-2 and TRBJ1-4; D ambiguous. The CDR3 covers 13 residues. Trimming took off 8 bases at V and 3 bases at J, with 10 bases between the two ends. Germline values: CDR1 WSHSY, CDR2 SAAADI. This CDR3 reads CASRREPNEKLFF. DNA for the CDR3: TGCGCCAGCCGGCGGGAGCCTAATGAAAAACTGTTTTTT.

At least ten counts were recorded for this clonotype. The rearrangement joins TRBV9 to TRBJ2-1; TRBD2 aligns across 8 bases. Unmatched junction bases numbered 6, after V lost 1 base and J lost 6 bases. CDR1 and CDR2 from the germline V gene are SGDLS and YYNGEE. The CDR3 sequence is 15 residues long. Here the CDR3 reads CASSVNGRALNEQFF. The CDR3 nucleotides read TGTGCCAGCAGCGTAAACGGGAGGGCCCTCAATGAGCAGTTCTTC.

This clonotype showed up many times. The rearrangement joins TRBV20-1 to TRBJ2-1; a possible D gene is TRBD2 (5 bases). This CDR3 is built from 13 residues. The V and J ends lost 5 bases and 6 bases respectively, with 14 bases between them. Germline V gives CDR1 DFQATT, CDR2 SNEGSKA (reference sequence). CDR3 coding DNA: TGCAGTGCTGGCTCGCAAGCGGCCAATGAGCAGTTCTTC. It yields the protein CSAGSQAANEQFF.

This clonotype was seen at least ten times. The chain is built from TRBV5-1 and TRBJ2-1, with 9 positions matching TRBD1. The CDR3 covers 15 residues. Germline-derived CDR1 and CDR2 are SGHRS and YFSETQ. J gave up 6 bases and V 5 bases, and 9 bases lay outside the gene matches. CDR3 in amino acids: CASSFFSGQGNEQFF. The CDR3, as DNA: TGCGCCAGCAGTTTTTTTTCGGGACAGGGCAATGAGCAGTTCTTC.

This clonotype was seen repeatedly, ten times or more. This chain uses TRBV20-1 with TRBJ2-1; 9 nucleotides agree with TRBD1. With 3 bases clipped from V and 4 bases from J, the junction kept 7 bases outside the gene matches. The CDR3 extends over 15 amino acids. The V gene's germline CDR1 is DFQATT and CDR2 SNEGSKA (reference sequence). CDR3 DNA: TGCAGTGCTAGGGAACAGGGGGCCGGTTACAATGAGCAGTTCTTC. It codes for CSAREQGAGYNEQFF.

This clonotype was seen many times. V usage is TRBV24-1 and J usage is TRBJ2-2; D is uncertain. Germline V gives CDR1 KGHDR, CDR2 SFDVKD. The V end lost 3 bases, the J end lost 7 bases, and 14 bases lay between the germline ends. CDR3 length: 15 amino acids. For the CDR3, the DNA is TGTGCCACCAGTGATCCTGCAGCTTCGGGCGGGGAGCTGTTTTTT. Protein product: CATSDPAASGGELFF.

Ten or more counts support this clonotype. The chain is built from TRBV7-3 and TRBJ2-2; TRBD2 agrees at 8 bases. V lost 5 bases, J lost 2 bases, and 10 bases stayed unmatched. Germline V gene data show CDR1 as SGHTA and CDR2 as FQGTGA. This CDR3 region has 17 residues. This CDR3 reads CASSAPDSGANTGELFF. DNA for the CDR3: TGTGCCAGCAGCGCGCCTGATAGCGGGGCCAACACCGGGGAGCTGTTTTTT.

This clonotype occurred a few times. The chain combines TRBV29-1 with TRBJ1-1; D unclear. CDR1 and CDR2 from the germline V gene are SQVTM and ANQGSEA. V was trimmed by 7 bases and J by 5 bases, leaving 14 bases between them. The CDR3 runs to 12 residues. CDR3 nucleotide sequence: TGCAGCGCTCACATCTCCGGGACTGAAGCTTTCTTT. It codes for CSAHISGTEAFF.

This clonotype was detected many times. This sequence joins TRBV29-1 and TRBJ2-7; 8 positions match TRBD1. This CDR3 is 13 amino acids long. CDR1 and CDR2 from the germline V gene are SQVTM and ANQGSEA. Trimming cost V 5 bases and J 3 bases; bases outside gene matches: 6. For the CDR3, the DNA is TGCAGCGTTAGAGCAGGACAGGGCTACGAGCAGTACTTC. Translated, it gives CSVRAGQGYEQYF.